The clone carrying this TCR beta chain appeared once. The CDR3 covers 12 residues. V gave up 4 bases and J gave up 1 base, with 8 bases separating them. Germline assignment: CDR1 SQVTM and CDR2 ANQGSEA. This sample was included in a study of OX40 agonist ivuxolimab in advanced cancers. Overall study: Two cutaneous melanoma patients and one hepatocellular carcinoma patient, three in all, had partial responses.

Clones were read by immunoSEQ multiplex PCR, and TCRdb kept only the in-frame ones, dropping some. Among some 69,000 clones listed, 90% to 95% were seen once. The material was CD4+ or CD8+ T cells sorted from blood, obtained in a trial of the OX40 agonist ivuxolimab. This chain joins TRBV29-1 and TRBJ2-7, with D tentatively TRBD2 (6 bases). The TCR sequence derives from an adult with an advanced solid tumor such as melanoma, head and neck, liver or kidney cancer. The CDR3 sequence: CSVGLGSYEQYF. DNA for the CDR3: TGCAGCGTTGGACTAGGATCCTACGAGCAGTACTTC.